Only a few counts were recorded for the clone carrying this T cell receptor beta chain. Its antigen remains unknown. This record comes from a study of identical twins. General study findings and limits: Monozygotic twin pairs showed more out-of-frame TCR alpha sharing than models estimated. While abundant cord blood beta clonotypes carried fewer insertions, memory repertoires showed no such pattern.

CDR1 WSHSY and CDR2 SAAADI come from the germline V gene. The CDR3 sequence is 12 residues long. The ends lost 10 bases at V and 7 bases at J; junction bases unmatched: 8. TCRdb recomputed calls from the 5' RACE reads with MiXCR, one row per CDR3 protein. The table lists 600,000 to 850,000 distinct CDR3 sequences, around a sixth of them singletons. This sample was also put to use in a study of T cells expressing NK-cell markers.

This sequence originates from a woman aged 18-29 years in good health. The chain employs TRBV10-2 and TRBJ1-2; 8 nucleotides match TRBD1. Sequenced: PBMCs. The DNA of the CDR3 is TGCGCCACCCAGGACAGGGTGCCTGGCTACACCTTC. Its translation is CATQDRVPGYTF.